Listed here are 18 T cell receptor beta chains from one sample, sequenced in a study of early stage breast cancer tumors. TCRdb's copy holds only in-frame clones and misses some; the assay was immunoSEQ multiplex PCR. This sample has 45,000 to 60,000 clones, with about 93% found just once. The sample was blood. These receptors were taken from a person aged 65 to 79 with breast cancer.

This clone was recorded once. The V gene is TRBV6-1, the J gene TRBJ2-5, with TRBD1 as a possible D gene (5 bases). In germline, CDR1 is MNHNS, CDR2 SASEGT. V lost 6 bases and J lost 1, with 12 bases in between. The CDR3 sequence is 14 residues long. CDR3 nucleotide sequence: TGTGCCAGCAGCGGGCTTAGGGGCCAAGAGACCCAGTACTTC. As protein: CASSGLRGQETQYF.

This chain joins TRBV6-6 and TRBJ1-2; 7 bases match TRBD1. Germline-derived CDR1 and CDR2 are MNHNY and SVGAGI (reference sequence). V gave up 6 bases and J gave up 7 bases; unmatched junction bases: 11. The CDR3 extends over 14 amino acids. The CDR3 nucleotides read TGTGCCAGCAGAACTCTCGACAGGGAGGCTGGCTACACCTTC. Translated: CASRTLDREAGYTF.

This clone was recorded once. V usage is TRBV29-1 and J usage is TRBJ1-3; D not resolved. Trimming removed 7 bases at V and 0 bases at J, with 7 bases between. Germline V gives CDR1 SQVTM, CDR2 ANQGSEA. CDR3 length equals 12 residues. CDR3 DNA: TGCAGCGCCGACACCTCTGGAAACACCATATATTTT. Translating it yields CSADTSGNTIYF. Drawing the rest from reference TRBV29-1 and TRBJ1-3, the complete variable domain is SAVISQKPSRDICQRGTSLTIQCQVDSQVTMMFWYRQQPGQSLTLIATANQGSEATYESGFVIDKFPISRPNLTFSTLTVSNMSPEDSSIYLCSADTSGNTIYFGEGSWLTVV.

This clone was seen only once. This chain joins TRBV5-1 and TRBJ1-2, with 7 bases matching TRBD1. The J segment lost 4 bases and the V segment lost 0 bases, leaving 6 bases of the junction unmatched. This CDR3 is built from 15 residues. Germline V gene sequence: CDR1 SGHRS, CDR2 YFSETQ. The CDR3 DNA follows: TGCGCCAGCAGCTTGGCCGTACAGGGGAGCTATGGCTACACCTTC. Its protein product is CASSLAVQGSYGYTF.

This clone was seen only once. Written as DNA, the CDR3 is TGTGCCAGCAGGGGGACAGGGGGCAATGAGCAGTTCTTC. As protein: CASRGTGGNEQFF. The gene calls are TRBV27 and TRBJ2-1, with 11 bases that match TRBD1. CDR3 length: 13 amino acids. The V gene end was trimmed by 6 bases and the J gene end by 6 bases; junction bases not matched to a gene: 1. Germline V gives CDR1 MNHEY, CDR2 SMNVEV (reference sequence).

This rearrangement joins TRBV7-6 to TRBJ1-4; 8 bases line up with TRBD1. This CDR3 is built from 13 residues. The J segment lost 8 bases and the V segment lost 7 bases, leaving 6 bases of the junction unmatched. Germline lookup yields CDR1 SGHVS and CDR2 FNYEAQ. CDR3 amino acids: CASTQTGAEKLFF. CDR3 sequence (DNA): TGTGCCAGCACCCAGACAGGGGCCGAAAAACTGTTTTTT. The variable domain in full, with the rest retrieved from reference TRBV7-6 and TRBJ1-4, is GAGVSQSPRYKVTKRGQDVALRCDPISGHVSLYWYRQALGQGPEFLTYFNYEAQQDKSGLPNDRFSAERPEGSISTLTIQRTEQRDSAMYRCASTQTGAEKLFFGSGTQLSVL.

A single count supports this clone. The chain employs TRBV30 and TRBJ2-1, with TRBD2 matching 10 bases. This CDR3 comprises 15 residues. The germline gives CDR1 GTSNPN, CDR2 SVGIG (reference sequence). V trimming: 2 bases; J trimming: 7 bases; junction bases outside the gene matches: 8. The CDR3 nucleotides read TGTGCCTGGAGTTTGGCAGCGGGAGGGAATAATGAGCAGTTCTTC. Its protein is CAWSLAAGGNNEQFF.

The V call is TRBV21-1, the J call TRBJ1-5; TRBD1 is taken as the D call from the table, unchecked against the DNA. TRBV21-1 is assigned pseudogene status. CDR3 length: 15 amino acids. In nucleotides, the CDR3 is TGTGCCAGCAGCAAGAGATCAGGGGGAGGTCAGCCCCAGCATTTT. Its protein product is CASSKRSGGGQPQHF.

The chain couples TRBV5-4 to TRBJ2-7; 7 bases line up with TRBD2. The CDR3 has 16 residues. Germline V gene sequence: CDR1 SGHNT, CDR2 YYREEE (reference sequence). The J segment lost 6 bases and the V segment lost 0 bases, leaving 12 bases of the junction unmatched. CDR3 amino acids: CASSLARGAGAREQYF. The CDR3 nucleotides are TGTGCCAGCAGCTTGGCCCGAGGTGCGGGAGCTCGCGAGCAGTACTTC.

A single count supports this clone. The gene calls are TRBV10-3 and TRBJ1-4; no reliable D call. Trimming stripped 11 bases from V and 1 base from J, with 17 bases between. Germline CDR1 reads ENHRY; CDR2 reads SYGVKD. The CDR3 runs 15 residues. CDR3 nucleotide sequence: TGTGCCCTAACGGTCCCCCGAGTAACTAATGAAAAACTGTTTTTT. Protein: CALTVPRVTNEKLFF.

J is TRBJ2-2 and V is TRBV4-1; perhaps TRBD2 as D (6 bases). From germline, CDR1 is MGHRA and CDR2 YSYEKL. This CDR3 has 17 residues. Trimming removed 1 base from V and 1 base from J, with 13 bases in between. CDR3 sequence reads: CASSQAYSGRNTGELFF. CDR3 coding DNA: TGCGCCAGCAGCCAAGCGTACAGCGGGCGGAACACCGGGGAGCTGTTTTTT.

Concerning this clone: A read error may account for a junction end that differs from germline. The genes are TRBV5-6 and TRBJ1-4; unclear D gene. The CDR3 covers 12 residues. Germline loops: CDR1 SGHDT, CDR2 YYEEEE. The CDR3 sequence is CASSFTTEKLFF. The CDR3 DNA reads TGTGCCAGCAGCTTTACTACTGAAAAACTGTTTTTT.

The CDR3 DNA follows: TGTGCCAGTAAAGTACCGGGATCTTCCTACGAGCAGTACTTC. Amino acid sequence: CASKVPGSSYEQYF. The V gene is TRBV19, the J gene TRBJ2-7; a possible D gene is TRBD2 (5 bases). The V gene lost 7 bases and the J gene lost 1 base, with 14 bases spanning the gap. The CDR3 is made up of 14 amino acids. Germline CDR1 and CDR2: LNHDA and SQIVND (reference sequence). Full variable domain (rest looked up from reference TRBV19 and TRBJ2-7): DGGITQSPKYLFRKEGQNVTLSCEQNLNHDAMYWYRQDPGQGLRLIYYSQIVNDFQKGDIAEGYSVSREKKESFPLTVTSAQKNPTAFYLCASKVPGSSYEQYFGPGTRLTVT.

The rearrangement uses TRBV7-2 and TRBJ2-7; D not resolved. The CDR3 contains 16 residues. Germline CDR1 SGHTA, CDR2 FQGNSA. Trimming pared 0 bases from V and 0 bases from J, leaving 12 bases between. The CDR3 reads CASSLAPDSYSYEQYF. The CDR3 bases are TGTGCCAGCAGCTTAGCCCCTGACTCCTACTCCTACGAGCAGTACTTC.

This chain uses TRBV9 with TRBJ1-1, with 8 positions matching TRBD1. This CDR3 contains 15 residues. The germline CDR1 and CDR2 sequences are SGDLS and YYNGEE. The trim removed 4 bases at V and 1 base at J, leaving 6 bases unmatched. The CDR3 nucleotides are TGTGCCAGCAGCCCTCGGACAGGGAGGAACACTGAAGCTTTCTTT. The encoded protein is CASSPRTGRNTEAFF.

The chain links TRBV7-2 to TRBJ1-2, with a weak D call TRBD1 (6 bases). The CDR3 extends over 15 amino acids. CDR1 SGHTA and CDR2 FQGNSA come from the germline V gene. V lost 1 base, J lost 8 bases, and 17 bases lay in between. This CDR3 is CASSLGYSQGPGYTF. The CDR3 DNA reads as TGTGCCAGCAGCTTAGGTTATTCCCAGGGGCCGGGCTACACCTTC.

This chain joins TRBV6-1 and TRBJ2-7; 7 bases match TRBD2. Germline lookup yields CDR1 MNHNS and CDR2 SASEGT. This CDR3 has 14 residues. The ends lost 5 bases at V and 2 bases at J; junction bases unmatched: 6. CDR3 in amino acids: CASSFPSGTYEQYF. CDR3 DNA sequence: TGTGCCAGCAGTTTCCCTAGCGGAACCTACGAGCAGTACTTC.

The rearrangement links TRBV7-6 to TRBJ1-5, with D uncertain. There are 15 residues in the CDR3. Germline V lookup: CDR1 SGHVS, CDR2 FNYEAQ. The V gene lost 1 base and the J gene lost 5 bases, with 12 bases spanning the gap. DNA of the CDR3: TGTGCCAGCAGCTTAGGGCCGGGATCAGATCAGCCCCAGCATTTT. It encodes CASSLGPGSDQPQHF.